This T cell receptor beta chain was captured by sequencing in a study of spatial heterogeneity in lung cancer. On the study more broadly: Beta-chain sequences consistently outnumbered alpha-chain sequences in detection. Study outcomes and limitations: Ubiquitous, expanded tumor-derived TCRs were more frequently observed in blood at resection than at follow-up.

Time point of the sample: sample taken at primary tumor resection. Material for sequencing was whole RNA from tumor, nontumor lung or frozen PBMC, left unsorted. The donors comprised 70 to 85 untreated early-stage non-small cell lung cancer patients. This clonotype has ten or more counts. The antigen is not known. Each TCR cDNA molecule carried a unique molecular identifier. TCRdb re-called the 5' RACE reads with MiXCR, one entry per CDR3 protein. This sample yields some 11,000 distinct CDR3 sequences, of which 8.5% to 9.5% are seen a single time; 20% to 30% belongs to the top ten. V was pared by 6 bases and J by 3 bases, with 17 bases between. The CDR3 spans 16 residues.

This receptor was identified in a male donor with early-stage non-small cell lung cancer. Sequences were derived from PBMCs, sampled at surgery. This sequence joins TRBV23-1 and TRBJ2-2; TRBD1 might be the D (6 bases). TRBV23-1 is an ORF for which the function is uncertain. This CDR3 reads CASSPGQQGDTGELFF. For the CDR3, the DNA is TGCGCCAGCAGCCCCGGACAGCAAGGGGACACCGGGGAGCTGTTTTTT.